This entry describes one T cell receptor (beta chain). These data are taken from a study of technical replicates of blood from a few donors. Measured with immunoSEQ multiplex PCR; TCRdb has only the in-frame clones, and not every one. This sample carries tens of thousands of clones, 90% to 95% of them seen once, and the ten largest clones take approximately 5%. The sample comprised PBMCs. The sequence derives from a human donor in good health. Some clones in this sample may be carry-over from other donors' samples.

The CDR3 sequence: CASSYQRGSYEQYF. The CDR3, as DNA: TGTGCCAGCAGTTACCAGCGGGGGTCCTACGAGCAGTACTTC. This chain connects TRBV6-5 to TRBJ2-7; 8 bases match TRBD2. V was pared by 2 bases and J by 1 base, with 1 base of the junction left unmatched. This CDR3 is built from 14 residues. Germline loops: CDR1 MNHEY, CDR2 SVGAGI.